This T cell receptor beta chain was sequenced for a study of blood T cells in healthy people across ages. Looked up from germline, CDR1 is MNHEY and CDR2 is SVGEGT. CDR3 length: 16 residues. This clonotype was recorded at least ten times. A read error may produce the germline difference seen at one junction end. Alongside a J-beta primer mix, a sample-barcoded 5' primer served in a second PCR lasting about 7 to 11 cycles. MiXCR, run by TCRdb on the 5' RACE reads, gives a single entry per CDR3 protein. Among around 650,000 distinct CDR3 sequences, 32% were seen once, and the ten largest hold 15%. PBMCs were isolated at a quantity of at least 7 million per sample.

The receptor was isolated from a woman aged 80 or older in good health. The chain uses TRBV6-2 or TRBV6-3 and TRBJ1-5; 8 nucleotides align to TRBD1. Sequencing input: blood. For the CDR3, the DNA is TGTGCCAGCAGTGACTCGGGACAGGCAGGCAATCAGCCCCAGCATTTT. Residues: CASSDSGQAGNQPQHF.